One sample yielded the 16 T cell receptor beta chains listed below, sequenced in a study of glioma-infiltrating T cells after dendritic cell vaccination. Measured with immunoSEQ multiplex PCR; TCRdb has only the in-frame clones, and not every one. The sample has approximately 82,000 clones; 70% to 90% are singletons. The input for sequencing was blood, taken before dendritic cell vaccination. The receptors were gathered from a human donor with glioblastoma.

The chain is built from TRBV10-3 and TRBJ2-7; 7 positions match TRBD2. Trimming cost V 7 bases and J 4 bases; bases outside gene matches: 7. This CDR3 spans 13 amino acids. Germline CDR1 is ENHRY and CDR2 is SYGVKD. The CDR3 region is CAIMEAGEYEQYF. The CDR3 DNA reads as TGTGCCATCATGGAGGCGGGAGAATACGAGCAGTACTTC.

V and J are TRBV12-2 and TRBJ2-7; TRBD2 is the table's D call and was not checked against the DNA. TRBV12-2 constitutes a pseudogene. This CDR3 contains 16 residues. CDR3 amino acids: CASRLELAGNSYEQYF. The DNA for the CDR3 is TGTGCAAGTCGCTTAGAACTAGCGGGTAACTCCTACGAGCAGTACTTC.

This rearrangement joins TRBV7-2 to TRBJ1-3; tentative D call: TRBD1 (5 bases). V lost 5 bases and J lost 1, with 12 bases in between. CDR3 length: 15 amino acids. The V gene's germline CDR1 is SGHTA and CDR2 FQGNSA. This CDR3 is CASSPRAGSGNTIYF. CDR3 in DNA: TGTGCCAGCAGCCCACGGGCAGGGTCTGGAAACACCATATATTTT.

V gene TRBV28 combines with J gene TRBJ1-5; the match to TRBD1 covers 7 bases. The V gene end was trimmed by 3 bases and the J gene end by 4 bases; junction bases not matched to a gene: 6. CDR1 MDHEN and CDR2 SYDVKM come from the germline V gene. The CDR3 runs 15 residues. This chain's CDR3 is CASSLMTGTNQPQHF. CDR3 nucleotides: TGTGCCAGCAGTTTGATGACAGGGACGAATCAGCCCCAGCATTTT. Full variable domain (outside the CDR3, taken from reference TRBV28 and TRBJ1-5): DVKVTQSSRYLVKRTGEKVFLECVQDMDHENMFWYRQDPGLGLRLIYFSYDVKMKEKGDIPEGYSVSREKKERFSLILESASTNQTSMYLCASSLMTGTNQPQHFGDGTRLSIL.

CDR3 sequence reads: CAWRGSGSYNEQFF. The CDR3 nucleotides read TGTGCCTGGAGGGGTAGCGGGTCCTACAATGAGCAGTTCTTC. The rearrangement uses TRBV30 and TRBJ2-1; 7 bases are shared with TRBD2. The germline V gene has CDR1 GTSNPN and CDR2 SVGIG (reference sequence). Trimming cost V 3 bases and J 1 base; bases outside gene matches: 3. CDR3 length: 14 residues.

The V gene is TRBV2, the J gene TRBJ2-5, with 12 positions matching TRBD2. This CDR3 comprises 15 residues. The V gene's germline CDR1 is SNHLY and CDR2 FYNNEI. With 6 bases clipped from V and 4 bases from J, the junction kept 6 bases outside the gene matches. For the CDR3, the DNA is TGTGCCAGCAGCGGGACTAGCGGGCGGGTAGAGACCCAGTACTTC. Its protein product is CASSGTSGRVETQYF.

This clone was seen only once. The genes are TRBV5-1 and TRBJ1-4, with 10 bases aligning to TRBD1. Germline V lookup: CDR1 SGHRS, CDR2 YFSETQ. V shed 4 bases and J 6 bases; nucleotides not matched to a gene: 6. This CDR3 is 15 amino acids long. CDR3 residues: CASSLTGTGDEKLFF. CDR3 nucleotide sequence: TGCGCCAGCAGCCTGACCGGGACAGGGGATGAAAAACTGTTTTTT.

The rearrangement uses TRBV4-2 and TRBJ2-1; TRBD1 matches at 9 bases. Germline CDR1 is LGHNA and CDR2 is YNFKEQ. There are 15 residues in the CDR3. With 0 bases clipped from V and 9 bases from J, the junction kept 6 bases outside the gene matches. CDR3 sequence reads: CASSQEDRGISEQFF. The CDR3 nucleotides are TGTGCCAGCAGCCAAGAAGACAGGGGGATTAGTGAGCAGTTCTTC.

The chain uses TRBV7-2 and TRBJ2-7, with D possibly matching TRBD2 (6 bases). V dropped 5 bases and J dropped 3 bases, with 17 bases sitting between them. Germline V gene sequence: CDR1 SGHTA, CDR2 FQGNSA. The CDR3 extends over 15 amino acids. CDR3 coding DNA: TGTGCCAGCAGCCGCCCCGAGGAGGGTGTCTACGAGCAGTACTTC. Encoded protein: CASSRPEEGVYEQYF.

The V call is TRBV15, the J call TRBJ1-4; D remains unclear. In germline, CDR1 is LNHNV, CDR2 YYDKDF (reference sequence). The V end lost 6 bases, the J end lost 3 bases, and 11 bases lay between the germline ends. This CDR3 region has 14 residues. The CDR3 DNA follows: TGTGCCACCAGAGCTCCGGGATCTAATGAAAAACTGTTTTTT. Its protein product is CATRAPGSNEKLFF.

The V gene is TRBV6-6, the J gene TRBJ2-7, with 7 nucleotides matching TRBD2. Germline values: CDR1 MNHNY, CDR2 SVGAGI (reference sequence). V dropped 8 bases and J dropped 1; count of bases not matched to a gene: 8. This CDR3 has 14 amino acids. The CDR3 reads CASSGLVGSYEQYF. In DNA form, the CDR3 reads TGTGCCAGCTCAGGACTAGTTGGGTCCTACGAGCAGTACTTC.

This chain joins TRBV2 and TRBJ2-2; no definite D call. Trimming took 6 bases from V and 8 from J, leaving 7 bases between them. CDR3 length: 11 residues. The germline V gene encodes CDR1 SNHLY and CDR2 FYNNEI. The CDR3 region is CASRREGELFF. Here the CDR3 DNA reads TGTGCCAGCAGACGTGAGGGGGAGCTGTTTTTT.

This chain connects TRBV5-1 to TRBJ2-1; possibly TRBD1 for D (6 bases). Germline loops: CDR1 SGHRS, CDR2 YFSETQ. This CDR3 is built from 12 residues. Trimming removed 4 bases at V and 12 bases at J, with 14 bases between. The CDR3 region is CASSTQGKVQFF. CDR3 sequence (DNA): TGCGCCAGCAGCACCCAGGGGAAGGTGCAGTTCTTC.

This clone appeared a single time. V gene TRBV19 combines with J gene TRBJ1-4; 8 bases match TRBD1. This CDR3 is 14 amino acids long. Germline-derived CDR1 and CDR2 are LNHDA and SQIVND (reference sequence). J lost 6 bases, V lost 1 base, and 1 base had no gene match. The CDR3 protein is CASSIAGGDEKLFF. CDR3 DNA: TGTGCCAGTAGTATAGCAGGGGGCGATGAAAAACTGTTTTTT.

The rearrangement joins TRBV7-8 to TRBJ2-6; D is perhaps TRBD2 (5 bases). The CDR3 extends over 13 amino acids. The germline gives CDR1 SGHVS, CDR2 FQNEAQ. Between the trimmed V and J ends, which lost 7 bases and 6 bases, there was a span of 10 bases. The CDR3 is CASTRGLANVLTF. The CDR3 bases are TGTGCCAGCACAAGAGGGCTGGCCAACGTCCTGACTTTC.

This chain uses TRBV7-9 with TRBJ2-3, with a weak D call TRBD2 (7 bases). V lost 5 bases, J lost 4 bases, and 22 bases lay in between. Germline CDR1 reads SEHNR; CDR2 reads FQNEAQ (reference sequence). The CDR3 sequence is 17 residues long. The CDR3 DNA is TGTGCCAGCAGCCAGAGCGGGACACTACTTCGGGCAGATACGCAGTATTTT. It encodes CASSQSGTLLRADTQYF.